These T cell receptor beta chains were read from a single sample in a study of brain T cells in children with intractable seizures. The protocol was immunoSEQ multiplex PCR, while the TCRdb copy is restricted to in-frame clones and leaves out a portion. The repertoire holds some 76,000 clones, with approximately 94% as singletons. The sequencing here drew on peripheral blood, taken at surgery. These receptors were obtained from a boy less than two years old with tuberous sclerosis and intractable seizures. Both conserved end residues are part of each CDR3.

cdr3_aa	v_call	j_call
CSASLRGLVNYGYTF	TRBV20-1	TRBJ1-2
CASGLVRTGENTDTQYF	TRBV12-5	TRBJ2-3
CASSGRWGADSPLHF	TRBV19	TRBJ1-6
CASSSKGGGGGSYEQYF	TRBV11-3	TRBJ2-7
CASSEETQYF	TRBV2	TRBJ2-5
CASSALAGEIDTQYF	TRBV7-3	TRBJ2-3
CASSEPWRVYTEAFF	TRBV6-1	TRBJ1-1
CSVGGQGAYEQYF	TRBV29-1	TRBJ2-7
CASRPGLAYNEQFF	TRBV6-5	TRBJ2-1
CASSVGIGGTEAFF	TRBV9	TRBJ1-1
CAWSVKGVISKQFF	TRBV30	TRBJ2-1
CAWSDPGGIHNEQFF	TRBV30	TRBJ2-1
CSVGDSGGYGYTF	TRBV29-1	TRBJ1-2
CASSQGPFRTGSYEQYF	TRBV4-1	TRBJ2-7
CAWRGARTSYEQYF	TRBV30	TRBJ2-7
CASSETPGGGRGGELFF	TRBV25-1	TRBJ2-2
CASSQPLVSYEQYF	TRBV4-1	TRBJ2-7
CASSHSTSGEETQYF	TRBV7-9	TRBJ2-5
CASSAEQGRNQPQHF	TRBV2	TRBJ1-5
CASSQVAGEIYNEQFF	TRBV3-1/TRBV3-2	TRBJ2-1
CASSYGRSANYGYTF	TRBV6-5	TRBJ1-2
CASRETDFNQPQHF	TRBV2	TRBJ1-5
CASSLGVRTGINSPLHF	TRBV5-4	TRBJ1-6